What follows are 25 T cell receptor beta chains derived from one specimen sequenced in a study of cytomegalovirus exposure and HLA in healthy donors. Vbeta (60) and Jbeta (13) primers were used in the PCR. Only in-frame clones appear in the TCRdb table, and some are missing; sequencing was by immunoSEQ multiplex PCR. The data hold 150,000 to 200,000 clones, with roughly 79% observed a single time. Sequencing input: PBMCs. The source is a man aged 30-40 years in good health and CMV-seronegative.

The chain combines TRBV10-3 with TRBJ1-1; D not certain. Germline V gene data show CDR1 as ENHRY and CDR2 as SYGVKD. Trimming took 10 bases from V and 4 from J, leaving 10 bases between them. The CDR3 sequence is 11 residues long. The CDR3 DNA follows: TGTGCCACCTTGGAGGCCACTGAAGCTTTCTTT. Residues: CATLEATEAFF.

The chain recombines TRBV7-9 with TRBJ1-1; D uncertain. The V gene lost 6 bases and the J gene lost 1 base, with 9 bases spanning the gap. Germline V CDR1 and CDR2: SEHNR, FQNEAQ (reference sequence). The CDR3 is 13 amino acids. In nucleotides, the CDR3 is TGTGCCAGCAGTCCAGTTACGAACACTGAAGCTTTCTTT. This translates into CASSPVTNTEAFF. Full variable domain (missing parts from reference TRBV7-9 and TRBJ1-1): DTGVSQNPRHKITKRGQNVTFRCDPISEHNRLYWYRQTLGQGPEFLTYFQNEAQLEKSRLLSDRFSAERPKGSFSTLEIQRTEQGDSAMYLCASSPVTNTEAFFGQGTRLTVV.

The V and J genes are TRBV5-5 and TRBJ2-2, with D unresolved. Germline V CDR1 and CDR2: SGHKS, YYEKEE (reference sequence). Trimming removed 0 bases from V and 1 base from J, with 4 bases in between. The CDR3 length is 14 residues. CDR3 sequence reads: CASSLVLNTGELFF. The CDR3, as DNA: TGTGCCAGCAGCTTGGTTCTGAACACCGGGGAGCTGTTTTTT. Full variable domain (missing parts from reference TRBV5-5 and TRBJ2-2): DAGVTQSPTHLIKTRGQQVTLRCSPISGHKSVSWYQQVLGQGPQFIFQYYEKEERGRGNFPDRFSARQFPNYSSELNVNALLLGDSALYLCASSLVLNTGELFFGEGSRLTVL.

V is TRBV7-6 and J is TRBJ1-2, with 9 bases aligning to TRBD1. The germline CDR1 and CDR2 sequences are SGHVS and FNYEAQ. CDR3 length: 15 amino acids. After removal of 2 bases from V and 7 bases from J, the junction contained 8 bases not matched to a gene. The CDR3 DNA sequence: TGTGCCAGCAGCTTATCCGGGACAGGGATCGTTGGCTACACCTTC. Translated, it gives CASSLSGTGIVGYTF.

The rearrangement uses TRBV29-1 and TRBJ2-2; tentative D call: TRBD1 (6 bases). Germline V lookup: CDR1 SQVTM, CDR2 ANQGSEA. Trimming left V 6 bases short and J 1 base short, with 15 bases between. The CDR3 has 15 residues. The CDR3 spells CSVAGTSKNTGELFF. CDR3 in DNA: TGCAGCGTAGCCGGGACATCTAAGAACACCGGGGAGCTGTTTTTT.

The J gene is TRBJ2-1, the V gene TRBV6-5; D is ambiguous. Germline V CDR1 and CDR2: MNHEY, SVGAGI. Trimming left V 2 bases short and J 10 bases short, with 12 bases between. The CDR3 consists of 13 residues. The CDR3: CASSYEMYREQFF. The CDR3, as DNA: TGTGCCAGCAGTTACGAGATGTATCGAGAGCAGTTCTTC.

The chain couples TRBV5-1 to TRBJ2-7; maybe TRBD2 (5 bases). V lost 5 bases to trimming and J lost 5 bases, with 20 bases between them. From germline, CDR1 is SGHRS and CDR2 YFSETQ. This CDR3 has 15 amino acids. In DNA, the CDR3 is TGCGCCAGCAGTCAAGCCAACGGGGTCGGGGACGAGCAGTACTTC. Residues: CASSQANGVGDEQYF. The full variable domain, completed using reference TRBV5-1 and TRBJ2-7, is KAGVTQTPRYLIKTRGQQVTLSCSPISGHRSVSWYQQTPGQGLQFLFEYFSETQRNKGNFPGRFSGRQFSNSRSEMNVSTLELGDSALYLCASSQANGVGDEQYFGPGTRLTVT.

The V and J genes are TRBV7-2 and TRBJ1-3, with D tentatively TRBD1 (5 bases). The CDR3 totals 16 residues. V was clipped by 7 bases and J by 0 bases, with 16 bases between them. The germline V gene encodes CDR1 SGHTA and CDR2 FQGNSA. The CDR3 reads CASTWRQGSSGNTIYF. The CDR3 DNA sequence: TGTGCCAGCACCTGGCGGCAGGGAAGCTCTGGAAACACCATATATTTT.

The chain joins TRBV5-1 to TRBJ1-4; D gene ambiguous. The CDR3 has 16 residues. Germline CDR1 is SGHRS and CDR2 is YFSETQ. Deletions cut 0 bases from V and 2 bases from J, with 11 bases between. The CDR3 is CASSLGQVVTNEKLFF. The CDR3 region has the DNA TGCGCCAGCAGCTTGGGGCAGGTGGTGACTAATGAAAAACTGTTTTTT.

CDR3 bases: TGCAGCGTTGAAGGACAGGGGGCAGTAAACGAGCAGTACTTC. This gives the protein CSVEGQGAVNEQYF. This chain joins TRBV29-1 and TRBJ2-7; 10 nucleotides line up with TRBD1. The germline V gene has CDR1 SQVTM and CDR2 ANQGSEA. The CDR3 is 14 amino acids. After removal of 1 base from V and 5 bases from J, the junction contained 5 bases not matched to a gene.

J is TRBJ2-1 and V is TRBV5-4, with TRBD1 as a possible D gene (5 bases). V was clipped by 0 bases and J by 7 bases, with 20 bases between them. Per germline, CDR1 SGHNT and CDR2 YYREEE (reference sequence). The CDR3 has 17 amino acids. In DNA, the CDR3 is TGTGCCAGCAGCTTGGAAAGTTTAGGGGTCGCACGGAATGAGCAGTTCTTC. Its translation: CASSLESLGVARNEQFF.

The V and J genes are TRBV6-5 and TRBJ1-2; D is perhaps TRBD1 (6 bases). Trimming stripped 6 bases from V and 7 bases from J, with 21 bases between. Germline CDR1 MNHEY, CDR2 SVGAGI. The CDR3 loop spans 15 amino acids. In DNA form, the CDR3 reads TGTGCCAGCAGGCGCATCACACAGGGCGTGGGTGGCTACACCTTC. Residues: CASRRITQGVGGYTF.

V and J are TRBV9 and TRBJ2-1, with 7 bases lining up with TRBD1. The CDR3 has 16 residues. CDR1 is SGDLS, CDR2 YYNGEE, per germline. The V segment lost 3 bases and the J segment 0 bases; nucleotides outside the gene matches: 6. The CDR3 sequence: CASSASGTASYNEQFF. CDR3 sequence (DNA): TGTGCCAGCAGCGCGTCCGGGACAGCCTCCTACAATGAGCAGTTCTTC.

The chain has TRBV2 and TRBJ2-1; 13 bases are shared with TRBD2. CDR1 SNHLY and CDR2 FYNNEI come from the germline V gene. CDR3 size: 15 residues. The ends lost 4 bases at V and 3 bases at J; junction bases unmatched: 0. For the CDR3, the DNA is TGTGCCAGCAGTGGACTAGCGGGAGGCTACAATGAGCAGTTCTTC. Its protein is CASSGLAGGYNEQFF. Full variable domain (outside the CDR3, taken from reference TRBV2 and TRBJ2-1): EPEVTQTPSHQVTQMGQEVILRCVPISNHLYFYWYRQILGQKVEFLVSFYNNEISEKSEIFDDQFSVERPDGSNFTLKIRSTKLEDSAMYFCASSGLAGGYNEQFFGPGTRLTVL.

This chain links TRBV5-1 with TRBJ2-7; possibly TRBD1 for D (6 bases). Trimming cost V 0 bases and J 2 bases, with 12 bases left between them. The CDR3 spans 15 residues. Germline V lookup: CDR1 SGHRS, CDR2 YFSETQ. The CDR3, as DNA: TGCGCCAGCAGCTTGGACCGGACAGCTACCTACGAGCAGTACTTC. Its protein is CASSLDRTATYEQYF.

The chain combines TRBV2 with TRBJ1-4; D is ambiguous. Trimming took 6 bases from V and 2 from J, leaving 7 bases between them. The CDR3 loop spans 13 amino acids. Germline CDR1 and CDR2: SNHLY and FYNNEI. This CDR3 is CASRRGTNEKLFF. The CDR3 nucleotides read TGTGCCAGCAGACGAGGGACTAATGAAAAACTGTTTTTT.

V is TRBV13 and J is TRBJ1-1, with D tentatively TRBD1 (6 bases). This CDR3 region has 14 residues. Trimming took off 8 bases at V and 0 bases at J, with 13 bases between the two ends. Germline loops: CDR1 PRHDT, CDR2 FYEKMQ (reference sequence). In DNA form, the CDR3 reads TGTGCCAGCTCGACGACAGGTATGAACACTGAAGCTTTCTTT. It specifies CASSTTGMNTEAFF.

This chain uses TRBV18 with TRBJ2-7, with D possibly TRBD2 on 6 matching bases. The V end lost 4 bases, the J end lost 5 bases, and 15 bases lay between the germline ends. CDR3 length: 14 amino acids. Germline V lookup: CDR1 KGHSH, CDR2 LQKENI. The CDR3 DNA is TGTGCCAGCTCACAAAAGGAGGGGACCGACGAGCAGTACTTC. As protein: CASSQKEGTDEQYF. The full variable domain, in which reference TRBV18 and TRBJ2-7 provide the parts outside the CDR3, is NAGVMQNPRHLVRRRGQEARLRCSPMKGHSHVYWYRQLPEEGLKFMVYLQKENIIDESGMPKERFSAEFPKEGPSILRIQQVVRGDSAAYFCASSQKEGTDEQYFGPGTRLTVT.

The chain couples TRBV28 to TRBJ2-1; TRBD1 might be the D (5 bases). The CDR3 is 15 amino acids. Germline V CDR1 and CDR2: MDHEN, SYDVKM. V lost 0 bases and J 9 bases, leaving 15 bases between the germline ends. CDR3 loop: CASSLWQGFGSEQFF. The CDR3 DNA reads as TGTGCCAGCAGTTTATGGCAGGGCTTCGGAAGTGAGCAGTTCTTC.

This chain uses TRBV4-1 with TRBJ2-2; D not certain. The V and J ends lost 0 bases and 1 base respectively, with 9 bases between them. The CDR3 length is 16 residues. CDR1 is MGHRA and CDR2 is YSYEKL in the germline V gene. The CDR3 DNA is TGCGCCAGCAGCCAAGAGCTAGGTAGGAACACCGGGGAGCTGTTTTTT. It encodes CASSQELGRNTGELFF.

The CDR3 region has the DNA TGTGCCAGCCAGTACGGTGACGGACTGCACTACGAGCAGTACTTC. This translates into CASQYGDGLHYEQYF. This chain links TRBV2 with TRBJ2-7, with D possibly TRBD2 on 5 matching bases. This CDR3 spans 15 amino acids. Between the trimmed V and J ends, which lost 8 bases and 3 bases, there was a span of 20 bases. Per germline, CDR1 SNHLY and CDR2 FYNNEI.

The chain joins TRBV28 to TRBJ2-1; perhaps TRBD2 as D (6 bases). Per germline, CDR1 MDHEN and CDR2 SYDVKM. The CDR3 contains 14 residues. V dropped 5 bases and J dropped 5 bases, with 13 bases sitting between them. CDR3 loop: CASSPGSPHNEQFF. DNA of the CDR3: TGTGCCAGCAGTCCCGGGAGCCCTCACAATGAGCAGTTCTTC.

The rearrangement links TRBV6-6 to TRBJ2-7; 7 nucleotides agree with TRBD1. The V gene's germline CDR1 is MNHNY and CDR2 SVGAGI (reference sequence). Trimming at V came to 7 bases and at J to 1 base, leaving 4 bases not matched to a gene. This CDR3 is built from 13 residues. CDR3 sequence: CASTKQGSYEQYF. In DNA, the CDR3 is TGTGCCAGCACTAAACAGGGGTCCTACGAGCAGTACTTC.

The chain recombines TRBV4-1 with TRBJ2-1, with 12 positions matching TRBD2. J gave up 5 bases and V 6 bases, and 5 bases lay outside the gene matches. Germline V gene data show CDR1 as MGHRA and CDR2 as YSYEKL. The CDR3 is 15 amino acids. CDR3 sequence: CASRETSGGNNEQFF. CDR3 nucleotide sequence: TGCGCCAGCAGGGAGACTAGCGGGGGAAACAATGAGCAGTTCTTC.

This rearrangement joins TRBV5-4 to TRBJ2-7, with a weak D call TRBD1 (6 bases). V was cut by 0 bases and J by 6 bases, with 10 bases left in between. The CDR3 totals 13 residues. The germline V gene has CDR1 SGHNT and CDR2 YYREEE (reference sequence). In DNA, the CDR3 is TGTGCCAGCAGCTTGGACAGGGAAGTCGAGCAGTACTTC. Its translation is CASSLDREVEQYF. Together with reference TRBV5-4 and TRBJ2-7, the CDR3 gives the full variable domain: ETGVTQSPTHLIKTRGQQVTLRCSSQSGHNTVSWYQQALGQGPQFIFQYYREEENGRGNFPPRFSGLQFPNYSSELNVNALELDDSALYLCASSLDREVEQYFGPGTRLTVT.